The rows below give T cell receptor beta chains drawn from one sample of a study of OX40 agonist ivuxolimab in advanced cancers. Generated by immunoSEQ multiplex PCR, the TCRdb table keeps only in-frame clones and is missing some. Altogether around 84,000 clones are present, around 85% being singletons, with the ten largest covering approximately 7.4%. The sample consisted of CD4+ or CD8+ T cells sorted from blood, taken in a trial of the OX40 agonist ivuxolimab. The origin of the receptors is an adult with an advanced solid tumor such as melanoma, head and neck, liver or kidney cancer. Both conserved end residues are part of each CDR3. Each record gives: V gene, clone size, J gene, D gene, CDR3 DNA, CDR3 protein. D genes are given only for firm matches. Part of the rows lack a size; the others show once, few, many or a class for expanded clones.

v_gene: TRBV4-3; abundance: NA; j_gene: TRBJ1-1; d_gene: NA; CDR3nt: TGCGCCAGCAGCCAAGCCGAGACGGTGAAAGCTTTCTTT; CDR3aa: CASSQAETVKAFF
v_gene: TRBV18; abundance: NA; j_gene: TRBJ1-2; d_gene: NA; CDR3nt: TGTGCCAGCTCACCCCGTCGGATGGATGGCTACACCTTC; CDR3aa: CASSPRRMDGYTF
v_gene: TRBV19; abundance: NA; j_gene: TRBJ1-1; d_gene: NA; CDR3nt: TGTGCCAGTAGTCTGGTGGGGGGAGGACGGAGCACTGAAGCTTTCTTT; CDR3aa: CASSLVGGGRSTEAFF
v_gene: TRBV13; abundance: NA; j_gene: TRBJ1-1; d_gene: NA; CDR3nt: TGTGCCAGCAGCGGCCCGTTTCCGCTGAACACTGAAGCTTTCTTT; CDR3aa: CASSGPFPLNTEAFF
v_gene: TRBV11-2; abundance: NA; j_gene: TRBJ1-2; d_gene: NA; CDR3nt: TGTGCCAGCAGCCTTCACCTGGGGGGCTACACCTTC; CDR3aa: CASSLHLGGYTF
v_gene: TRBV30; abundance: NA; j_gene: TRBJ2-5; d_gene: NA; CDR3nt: TGTGCCTGGAGTGTATCCACACAAGAGACCCAGTACTTC; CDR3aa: CAWSVSTQETQYF
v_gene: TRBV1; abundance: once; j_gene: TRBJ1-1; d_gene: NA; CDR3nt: TGCACCAGCAGCTATGTTATTTTGGGACAGGGGGAGATAGAAGCTTTCTTT; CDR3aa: CTSSYVILGQGEIEAFF
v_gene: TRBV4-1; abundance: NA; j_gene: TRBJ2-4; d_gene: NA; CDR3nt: TGCGCCAGCAGCCAAGAGGTGCGGGGTTTCAAAAACATTCAGTACTTC; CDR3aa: CASSQEVRGFKNIQYF
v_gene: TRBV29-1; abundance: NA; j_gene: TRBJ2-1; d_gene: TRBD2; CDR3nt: TGCAGCGCGAGACTAGCGGGAGCTGGTGAGCAGTTCTTC; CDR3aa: CSARLAGAGEQFF
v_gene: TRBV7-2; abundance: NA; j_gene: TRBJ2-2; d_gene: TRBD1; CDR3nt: TGTGCCAGCAGCTTCCAGGGGGCGAACACCGGGGAGCTGTTTTTT; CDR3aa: CASSFQGANTGELFF
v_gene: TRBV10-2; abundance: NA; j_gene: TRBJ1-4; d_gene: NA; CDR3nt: TGCGCCAGCAGTTCCCAGCGATTTAATGAAAAACTGTTTTTT; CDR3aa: CASSSQRFNEKLFF
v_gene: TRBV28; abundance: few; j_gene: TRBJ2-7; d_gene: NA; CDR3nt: TGTGCCAGCAGTCTGGGTGAATGGTACGAGCAGTACTTC; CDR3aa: CASSLGEWYEQYF
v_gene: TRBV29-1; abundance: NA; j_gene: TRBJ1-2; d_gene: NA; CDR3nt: TGCAGCGCCCCTGGGCTGAAGGGGGGACACTATGGCTACACCTTC; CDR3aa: CSAPGLKGGHYGYTF
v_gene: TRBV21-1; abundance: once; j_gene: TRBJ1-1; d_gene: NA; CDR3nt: TGTGCCAGCAGCATGGCGGGCGGCGGAACGAACACTGAAGCTTTCTTT; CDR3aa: CASSMAGGGTNTEAFF
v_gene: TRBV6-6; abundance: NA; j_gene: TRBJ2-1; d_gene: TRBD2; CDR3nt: TGTGCCAGCAGTGGACTAGCGGGTTCCAATGAGCAGTTCTTC; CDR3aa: CASSGLAGSNEQFF
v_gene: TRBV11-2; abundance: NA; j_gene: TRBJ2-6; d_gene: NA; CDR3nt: TGTGCCAGCAGCTCCGGGACCTCCGGGGCCAACGTCCTGACTTTC; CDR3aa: CASSSGTSGANVLTF
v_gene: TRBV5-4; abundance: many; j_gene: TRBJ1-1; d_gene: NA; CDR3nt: TGTGCCAGCAGCTTGGGGCGCGATACTGAAGCTTTCTTT; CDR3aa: CASSLGRDTEAFF
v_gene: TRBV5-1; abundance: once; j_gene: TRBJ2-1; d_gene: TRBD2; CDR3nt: TGCGCCAGCAGCTTGGGCCTAGCGGGGCGAGGGGAGCAGTTCTTC; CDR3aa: CASSLGLAGRGEQFF
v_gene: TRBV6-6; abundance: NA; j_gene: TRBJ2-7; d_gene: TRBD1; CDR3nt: TGTGCCAGCAGTTTGGGACAGGCGGGCGAGCAGTACTTC; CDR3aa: CASSLGQAGEQYF
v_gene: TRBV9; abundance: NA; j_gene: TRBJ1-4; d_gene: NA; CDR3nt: TGTGCCAGCAGCGTAGCGGGTGCAGTTAATGAAAAACTGTTTTTT; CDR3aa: CASSVAGAVNEKLFF
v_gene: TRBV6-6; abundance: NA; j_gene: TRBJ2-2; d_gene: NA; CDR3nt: TGTGCCACTCTGGCCGGGGAGCTGTTTTTT; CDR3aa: CATLAGELFF
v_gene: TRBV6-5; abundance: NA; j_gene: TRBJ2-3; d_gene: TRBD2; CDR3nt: TGTGCCAGCATGCTTAGCGGGGACACAGATACGCAGTATTTT; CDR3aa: CASMLSGDTDTQYF
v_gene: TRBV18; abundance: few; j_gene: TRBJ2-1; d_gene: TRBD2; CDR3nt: TGTGCCAGCTCACGGTCTAGCGGGAGCTATGAGCAGTTCTTC; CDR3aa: CASSRSSGSYEQFF